Listed here are 20 T cell receptor beta chains from one sample, sequenced in a study of PD-1 blockade in classical Hodgkin lymphoma. The patients all showed relapse after autologous stem cell transplantation, while their brentuximab vedotin exposure varied. Sequencing used immunoSEQ multiplex PCR; TCRdb keeps in-frame clones, though not all of them. The sample records about 11,000 clones, nearly 80% being singletons. The input for sequencing was peripheral blood mononuclear cells (PBMCs), taken before the second cycle of nivolumab. These receptors came from a human donor with classical Hodgkin lymphoma.

The chain is built from TRBV7-3 and TRBJ2-5; D is uncertain. There are 13 residues in the CDR3. Germline V gives CDR1 SGHTA, CDR2 FQGTGA. V was clipped by 6 bases and J by 5 bases, with 13 bases between them. Written as DNA, the CDR3 is TGTGCCAGCAGTGTTGGGGTTTGGGAGACCCAGTACTTC. Its translation: CASSVGVWETQYF.

Only a few counts were recorded for this clone. This rearrangement joins TRBV11-2 to TRBJ1-1; TRBD1 matches at 8 bases. CDR1 and CDR2 from the germline V gene are SGHAT and FQNNGV. The CDR3 runs to 12 residues. V gave up 5 bases and J gave up 7 bases; unmatched junction bases: 3. The CDR3 DNA follows: TGTGCCAGCAGCGCCGGACAGGGTGAAGCTTTCTTT. It encodes CASSAGQGEAFF.

CDR3 residues: CASRGQGARYEQYF. DNA for the CDR3: TGTGCCAGCAGGGGACAGGGGGCGCGATACGAGCAGTACTTC. The chain couples TRBV25-1 to TRBJ2-7; 12 bases match TRBD1. CDR1 is MGHDK, CDR2 SYGVNS, per germline. Losses at the gene ends were 6 bases for V and 4 bases for J; bases not matched to a gene: 4. This CDR3 has 14 amino acids.

V is TRBV27 and J is TRBJ2-2, with D maybe TRBD1 (7 bases). This CDR3 is built from 14 residues. Germline lookup yields CDR1 MNHEY and CDR2 SMNVEV (reference sequence). Trimming left V 6 bases short and J 4 bases short, with 12 bases between. The chain's CDR3 is CASSRQGGTGELFF. In nucleotides, the CDR3 is TGTGCCAGCAGCCGACAGGGAGGCACCGGGGAGCTGTTTTTT.

The chain recombines TRBV25-1 with TRBJ1-2; D remains unclear. The CDR3 consists of 13 residues. Trimming left V 2 bases short and J 6 bases short, with 10 bases between. CDR1 and CDR2 (germline): MGHDK, SYGVNS. The CDR3 here is CASSERQQDGYTF. For the CDR3, the DNA is TGTGCCAGCAGTGAACGGCAGCAGGATGGCTACACCTTC.

This sequence joins TRBV28 and TRBJ1-5, with D hard to call. Trimming left V 7 bases short and J 1 base short, with 11 bases between. This CDR3 has 14 amino acids. Germline-derived CDR1 and CDR2 are MDHEN and SYDVKM. The CDR3 spells CASMAQVSNQPQHF. CDR3 DNA sequence: TGTGCCAGCATGGCCCAGGTCAGCAATCAGCCCCAGCATTTT.

This clone was observed once. The chain couples TRBV5-1 to TRBJ1-1; D is uncertain. Trimming pared 3 bases from V and 2 bases from J, leaving 5 bases between. This CDR3 region has 12 residues. The germline gives CDR1 SGHRS, CDR2 YFSETQ. For the CDR3, the DNA is TGCGCCAGCAGCTCGGGAAACACTGAAGCTTTCTTT. Its protein product is CASSSGNTEAFF.

V is TRBV19 and J is TRBJ1-5, with no clear D. V lost 2 bases and J lost 3, with 5 bases in between. The CDR3 spans 13 residues. Germline assignment: CDR1 LNHDA and CDR2 SQIVND (reference sequence). Here the CDR3 DNA reads TGTGCCAGTAGTATACAGGTCAATCAGCCCCAGCATTTT. It is translated as CASSIQVNQPQHF. Full variable domain (outside the CDR3, taken from reference TRBV19 and TRBJ1-5): DGGITQSPKYLFRKEGQNVTLSCEQNLNHDAMYWYRQDPGQGLRLIYYSQIVNDFQKGDIAEGYSVSREKKESFPLTVTSAQKNPTAFYLCASSIQVNQPQHFGDGTRLSIL.

The chain employs TRBV7-3 and TRBJ2-1; TRBD2 matches at 7 bases. V shed 2 bases, J shed 3 bases, and the junction held 4 bases outside the gene matches. Germline V gene sequence: CDR1 SGHTA, CDR2 FQGTGA. CDR3 length: 15 amino acids. CDR3 coding DNA: TGTGCCAGCAGCTTAGATCCTAGCGGCTACAATGAGCAGTTCTTC. The encoded protein is CASSLDPSGYNEQFF.

V is TRBV4-1 and J is TRBJ2-7; 7 bases agree with TRBD2. CDR3 length equals 15 residues. The germline V gene has CDR1 MGHRA and CDR2 YSYEKL. Trimming removed 0 bases from V and 3 bases from J; junction bases left unmatched: 5. Here the CDR3 reads CASSQDGTSDYEQYF. CDR3 bases: TGCGCCAGCAGCCAAGATGGAACTAGCGACTACGAGCAGTACTTC.

The rearrangement links TRBV9 to TRBJ2-1; TRBD2 matches 12 bases. With 1 base clipped from V and 6 bases from J, the junction kept 5 bases outside the gene matches. This CDR3 is built from 16 residues. Germline V lookup: CDR1 SGDLS, CDR2 YYNGEE. CDR3 bases: TGTGCCAGCAGCGTAAGACTAGCGGGAGTAAGCAATGAGCAGTTCTTC. Translation gives CASSVRLAGVSNEQFF.

V is TRBV30 and J is TRBJ2-1, with TRBD2 matching 13 bases. With V trimmed by 1 base and J by 10 bases, 10 bases remained unmatched. Germline V CDR1 and CDR2: GTSNPN, SVGIG (reference sequence). This CDR3 has 16 residues. CDR3 DNA: TGTGCCTGGAGTGCGTTTACTAGCGGGAGGGCCGGGGAGCAGTTCTTC. The encoded protein is CAWSAFTSGRAGEQFF. Supplemented by reference TRBV30 and TRBJ2-1, the full variable domain reads SQTIHQWPATLVQPVGSPLSLECTVEGTSNPNLYWYRQAAGRGLQLLFYSVGIGQISSEVPQNLSASRPQDRQFILSSKKLLLSDSGFYLCAWSAFTSGRAGEQFFGPGTRLTVL.

This clone was counted a few times. V usage is TRBV7-8 and J usage is TRBJ1-1, with a tentative D call TRBD1 (5 bases). This CDR3 comprises 16 residues. Trimming left V 4 bases short and J 1 base short, with 16 bases between. CDR1 and CDR2 from the germline V gene are SGHVS and FQNEAQ. The CDR3, as DNA: TGTGCCAGCAGCTCCCTACGATCCGGGGGGAACACTGAAGCTTTCTTT. Residues: CASSSLRSGGNTEAFF. Drawing the rest from reference TRBV7-8 and TRBJ1-1, the complete variable domain is GAGVSQSPRYKVAKRGQDVALRCDPISGHVSLFWYQQALGQGPEFLTYFQNEAQLDKSGLPSDRFFAERPEGSVSTLKIQRTQQEDSAVYLCASSSLRSGGNTEAFFGQGTRLTVV.

The table lists this clone with a few counts. The chain uses TRBV5-6 and TRBJ2-3, with D hard to call. This CDR3 spans 15 amino acids. Between the trimmed V and J ends, which lost 0 bases and 2 bases, there was a span of 10 bases. Germline V CDR1 and CDR2: SGHDT, YYEEEE. The chain's CDR3 is CASSLAEDDTDTQYF. In DNA, the CDR3 is TGTGCCAGCAGCTTGGCCGAGGACGACACAGATACGCAGTATTTT. Using reference TRBV5-6 and TRBJ2-3 for the parts outside the CDR3, the full variable domain is DAGVTQSPTHLIKTRGQQVTLRCSPKSGHDTVSWYQQALGQGPQFIFQYYEEEERQRGNFPDRFSGHQFPNYSSELNVNALLLGDSALYLCASSLAEDDTDTQYFGPGTRLTVL.

This chain joins TRBV9 and TRBJ2-5; D remains unclear. The CDR3 runs 16 residues. V lost 0 bases, J lost 0 bases, and 12 bases lay in between. Germline-derived CDR1 and CDR2 are SGDLS and YYNGEE. CDR3 loop: CASSVVGRQDQETQYF. Here the CDR3 DNA reads TGTGCCAGCAGCGTAGTCGGAAGACAAGACCAAGAGACCCAGTACTTC. Looking up the rest from reference TRBV9 and TRBJ2-5 gives the full variable domain: DSGVTQTPKHLITATGQRVTLRCSPRSGDLSVYWYQQSLDQGLQFLIQYYNGEERAKGNILERFSAQQFPDLHSELNLSSLELGDSALYFCASSVVGRQDQETQYFGPGTRLLVL.

This chain uses TRBV15 with TRBJ2-1; perhaps TRBD1 as D (5 bases). V was shortened by 1 base and J by 4 bases, with 14 bases between the two germline ends. CDR3 size: 16 residues. Germline CDR1 reads LNHNV; CDR2 reads YYDKDF (reference sequence). CDR3 DNA: TGTGCCACCAGCAGAGGGGGCTCCTCGAGGTACAATGAGCAGTTCTTC. This gives the protein CATSRGGSSRYNEQFF.

The V call is TRBV5-6, the J call TRBJ2-5, with 11 bases lining up with TRBD2. V trimming: 5 bases; J trimming: 5 bases; junction bases outside the gene matches: 11. Germline values: CDR1 SGHDT, CDR2 YYEEEE. The CDR3 spans 16 residues. In DNA, the CDR3 is TGTGCCAGCAGACTATATAGCGGGAGGGCGTGGGAGACCCAGTACTTC. Its protein product is CASRLYSGRAWETQYF.

The CDR3 region has the DNA TGTGCCAGCAGTGAATTGGTGGAGGCCTACGAGCAGTACTTC. It yields the protein CASSELVEAYEQYF. This chain connects TRBV25-1 to TRBJ2-7; a weak D match, TRBD2 (5 bases). The ends were cut back, 1 base at V and 2 bases at J, with 9 bases in the middle. The CDR3 consists of 14 residues. The V gene's germline CDR1 is MGHDK and CDR2 SYGVNS.

The J gene is TRBJ1-5, the V gene TRBV7-9; D perhaps matches TRBD1 (5 bases). Germline V lookup: CDR1 SEHNR, CDR2 FQNEAQ (reference sequence). The germline V and J ends were trimmed by 5 bases and 5 bases, with 19 bases remaining between them. The CDR3 has 16 amino acids. The CDR3 protein is CASSPSGRGVYQPQHF. The DNA of the CDR3 is TGTGCCAGCAGCCCCTCCGGGAGAGGGGTGTATCAGCCCCAGCATTTT.

This CDR3 reads CASGPGTSGSNTGELFF. The CDR3 DNA follows: TGTGCTAGTGGCCCGGGGACTAGCGGGAGCAACACCGGGGAGCTGTTTTTT. The chain employs TRBV12-5 and TRBJ2-2; 14 bases agree with TRBD2. Per the germline V gene, CDR1 is LGHNT and CDR2 is FRNRAP. CDR3 length: 17 amino acids. Germline trimming cut 6 bases from V and 2 bases from J; bases unmatched to any gene: 5.